The 15 T cell receptor beta chains below were found in one sample sequenced in a study of blood T cell repertoires in COVID-19. Generated by immunoSEQ multiplex PCR, the TCRdb table keeps only in-frame clones and is missing some. The sample has about 55,000 clones, about 82% seen once; the top ten hold about an eighth. Sequencing was carried out using peripheral blood. The source of these receptors is a human donor in a cohort sampled during active COVID-19.

This chain uses TRBV6-5 with TRBJ1-6; D perhaps matches TRBD1 (6 bases). This CDR3 is 16 amino acids long. Germline CDR1 and CDR2: MNHEY and SVGAGI. Trimming left V 0 bases short and J 8 bases short, with 14 bases between. CDR3 loop: CASSYSTPGEHSPLHF. For the CDR3, the DNA is TGTGCCAGCAGTTACTCCACCCCAGGGGAACATTCACCCCTCCACTTT.

The chain recombines TRBV10-3 with TRBJ2-3; D is possibly TRBD1 (6 bases). Trimming pared 7 bases from V and 1 base from J, leaving 15 bases between. CDR1 is ENHRY, CDR2 SYGVKD, per germline. This CDR3 has 15 amino acids. The CDR3, as DNA: TGTGCCATCAAGGGCGGGCAGGGGCGCACAGATACGCAGTATTTT. This codes for CAIKGGQGRTDTQYF.

V usage is TRBV19 and J usage is TRBJ2-3; TRBD2 matches 8 bases. Trimming removed 3 bases from V and 2 bases from J; junction bases left unmatched: 4. Germline V gene lookup returns CDR1 LNHDA and CDR2 SQIVND (reference sequence). The CDR3 sequence is 15 residues long. CDR3 DNA: TGTGCCAGTAGTATCCTAGCGGGCCTCACAGATACGCAGTATTTT. This translates into CASSILAGLTDTQYF.

This clone has only one observation. V is TRBV5-1 and J is TRBJ1-6; D perhaps matches TRBD1 (6 bases). This CDR3 contains 15 residues. V gave up 0 bases and J gave up 8 bases, with 12 bases separating them. CDR1 and CDR2 from the germline V gene are SGHRS and YFSETQ. The CDR3 protein is CASSLVGGGDSPLHF. The CDR3 bases are TGCGCCAGCAGCTTGGTTGGAGGGGGGGATTCACCCCTCCACTTT.

The V call is TRBV29-1, the J call TRBJ2-7; 8 bases map to TRBD2. The junction had 7 bases not matched to a gene; V was cut back by 4 bases and J by 5 bases. The CDR3 spans 13 residues. Germline V gives CDR1 SQVTM, CDR2 ANQGSEA. CDR3 amino acids: CSVAEGLVNEQYF. The CDR3 DNA follows: TGCAGCGTTGCCGAGGGACTAGTGAACGAGCAGTACTTC.

The CDR3 protein is CASSSGTGGSYEQYF. The CDR3 DNA sequence: TGTGCCAGCAGTTCCGGGACAGGGGGCTCCTACGAGCAGTACTTC. The rearrangement joins TRBV28 to TRBJ2-7, with 11 bases that match TRBD1. The CDR3 runs to 15 residues. V lost 4 bases to trimming and J lost 0 bases; unmatched junction nucleotides: 2. Per germline, CDR1 MDHEN and CDR2 SYDVKM.

The V gene is TRBV4-3, the J gene TRBJ1-2; D is unresolved. The V end was cut by 0 bases, the J end by 4 bases, with 12 bases between. The CDR3 is made up of 15 amino acids. In germline, CDR1 is LGHNA, CDR2 YSLEER. The CDR3 DNA follows: TGCGCCAGCAGCCAAGATATCGGGGTCCCCTATGGCTACACCTTC. Its translation is CASSQDIGVPYGYTF.

The chain employs TRBV6-6 and TRBJ1-1; TRBD1 agrees at 8 bases. CDR3 length: 14 amino acids. J was trimmed by 5 bases and V by 7 bases; bases with no gene match: 9. Germline CDR1 is MNHNY and CDR2 is SVGAGI (reference sequence). The CDR3 nucleotides are TGTGCCAGCACCTTGACAGGGGAAGTTACTGAAGCTTTCTTT. Its protein product is CASTLTGEVTEAFF.

V gene TRBV12-3 or TRBV12-4 combines with J gene TRBJ1-5; D not certain. V lost 7 bases, J lost 4 bases, and 11 bases lay in between. This CDR3 is 13 amino acids long. The CDR3 protein is CASMPAGNQPQHF. The CDR3 nucleotides are TGTGCCAGCATGCCGGCGGGTAATCAGCCCCAGCATTTT.

The gene calls are TRBV6-5 and TRBJ1-2, with 8 bases identical to TRBD1. The V gene end was trimmed by 6 bases and the J gene end by 6 bases; junction bases not matched to a gene: 3. The CDR3 has 12 residues. Germline CDR1 and CDR2: MNHEY and SVGAGI. The CDR3 reads CASRTGEHGYTF. The DNA for the CDR3 is TGTGCCAGCAGGACAGGGGAGCATGGCTACACCTTC.

The table lists this clone with a few counts. This chain links TRBV29-1 with TRBJ1-1, with TRBD1 matching 7 bases. Trimming at V came to 6 bases and at J to 2 bases, leaving 3 bases not matched to a gene. CDR3 length equals 12 residues. Germline CDR1 is SQVTM and CDR2 is ANQGSEA. CDR3 amino acids: CSVGQYNTEAFF. The CDR3 DNA follows: TGCAGCGTGGGACAGTACAACACTGAAGCTTTCTTT.

This chain links TRBV7-8 with TRBJ2-1; no definite D call. Per germline, CDR1 SGHVS and CDR2 FQNEAQ. The V end was cut by 5 bases, the J end by 4 bases, with 21 bases between. This CDR3 is 17 amino acids long. CDR3 nucleotide sequence: TGTGCCAGCAGCCCAGCCCGCTTGGCGGCCACATACAATGAGCAGTTCTTC. This encodes CASSPARLAATYNEQFF.

This chain joins TRBV24-1 and TRBJ2-3; D is perhaps TRBD2 (5 bases). V was pared by 6 bases and J by 0 bases, with 12 bases between. This CDR3 region has 15 residues. CDR1 is KGHDR and CDR2 is SFDVKD in the germline V gene. In nucleotides, the CDR3 is TGTGCCACCAGTACTCCCACTAGGAGCACAGATACGCAGTATTTT. It is translated as CATSTPTRSTDTQYF.

V is TRBV11-3 and J is TRBJ2-7, with D possibly matching TRBD1 (5 bases). The CDR3 is made up of 13 amino acids. V shed 2 bases and J shed 3 bases, with 8 bases lying between them. Germline assignment: CDR1 SGHNT and CDR2 YENEEA. The CDR3 sequence is CASSLSRDYEQYF. The CDR3 bases are TGTGCCAGCAGCTTAAGCAGGGACTACGAGCAGTACTTC.

This clone appeared a single time. The gene calls are TRBV4-2 and TRBJ1-3; 9 nucleotides match TRBD1. The CDR3 loop spans 22 amino acids. V dropped 4 bases and J dropped 0; count of bases not matched to a gene: 22. Germline V CDR1 and CDR2: LGHNA, YNFKEQ. CDR3 DNA: TGTGCCAGCAGCCTAAAAAACAACCGGGACAGGGACCGCGTGGGCTCTGGAAACACCATATATTTT. This translates into CASSLKNNRDRDRVGSGNTIYF.